This TCR beta chain was found in a study of T cell responses to AZD1222 COVID-19 vaccine. This CDR3 has 14 residues. The V segment lost 5 bases and the J segment 5 bases; nucleotides outside the gene matches: 8. Germline V gives CDR1 MDHEN, CDR2 SYDVKM. The table came from immunoSEQ multiplex PCR; TCRdb's copy has only in-frame clones and leaves some out. The data contain about 110,000 clones, 92% of them singletons. The chain couples TRBV28 to TRBJ1-2; TRBD1 matches at 7 bases. The specimen was peripheral blood, collected 28 days after the second AZD1222 dose. The sequence was obtained from an adult who received the AZD1222 COVID-19 vaccine. The CDR3 region is CASSKTGVWYGYTF. The CDR3 bases are TGTGCCAGCAGTAAAACAGGGGTTTGGTATGGCTACACCTTC.